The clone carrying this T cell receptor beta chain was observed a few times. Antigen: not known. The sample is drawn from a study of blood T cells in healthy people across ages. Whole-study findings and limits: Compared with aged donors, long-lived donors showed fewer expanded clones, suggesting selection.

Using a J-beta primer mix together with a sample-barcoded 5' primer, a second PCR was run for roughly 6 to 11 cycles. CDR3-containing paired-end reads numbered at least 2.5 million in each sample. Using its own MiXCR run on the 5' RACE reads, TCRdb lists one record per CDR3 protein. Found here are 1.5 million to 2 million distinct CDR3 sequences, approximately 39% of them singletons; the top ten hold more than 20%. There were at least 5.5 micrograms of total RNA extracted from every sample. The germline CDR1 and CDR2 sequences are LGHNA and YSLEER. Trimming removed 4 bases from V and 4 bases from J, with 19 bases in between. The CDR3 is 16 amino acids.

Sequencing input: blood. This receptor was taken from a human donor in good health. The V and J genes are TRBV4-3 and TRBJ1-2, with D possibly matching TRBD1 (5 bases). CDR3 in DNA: TGCGCCAGCAGCCCTTCGATGAGGGGCCGGGTCTATGGCTACACCTTC. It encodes CASSPSMRGRVYGYTF.